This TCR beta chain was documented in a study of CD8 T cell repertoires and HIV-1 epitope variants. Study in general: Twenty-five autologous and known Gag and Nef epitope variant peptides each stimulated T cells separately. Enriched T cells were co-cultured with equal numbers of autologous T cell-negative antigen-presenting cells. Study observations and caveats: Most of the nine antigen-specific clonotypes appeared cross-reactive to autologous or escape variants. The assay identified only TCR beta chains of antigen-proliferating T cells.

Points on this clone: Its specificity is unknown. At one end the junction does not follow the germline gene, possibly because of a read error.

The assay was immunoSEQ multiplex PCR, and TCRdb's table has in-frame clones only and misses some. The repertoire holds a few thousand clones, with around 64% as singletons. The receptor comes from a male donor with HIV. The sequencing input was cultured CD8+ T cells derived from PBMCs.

CDR3 in amino acids: CASSPGTGNNSPLHF. The CDR3 region has the DNA TGCGCCAGCAGCCCCGGGACAGGGAATAATTCACCCCTCCACTTT. The chain couples TRBV5-4 to TRBJ1-6; 9 bases agree with TRBD1. The CDR3 is 15 residues long. In germline, CDR1 is SGHNT, CDR2 YYREEE (reference sequence).